These 21 T cell receptor beta chains originate from one sample sequenced in a study of T-cell reconstitution after alpha-beta-depleted transplantation in children. TCRbeta library preparation incorporated unique molecular identifiers. TCRdb redid the calling of the PCR reads with MiXCR, one entry per CDR3 protein. The table records roughly 180,000 distinct CDR3 sequences, around 10% of them present only once. The source material was PBMCs, sampled before TCRalphabeta/CD19-depleted stem cell transplant. The origin of the receptors is a boy between 2 and 10 years old with acute myeloid leukemia, due to receive a stem cell transplant.

This clonotype was counted at least ten times. The rearrangement links TRBV7-9 to TRBJ1-6; 7 bases align to TRBD1. J gave up 9 bases and V 4 bases, and 6 bases lay outside the gene matches. The CDR3 has 14 amino acids. In germline, CDR1 is SEHNR, CDR2 FQNEAQ (reference sequence). In DNA form, the CDR3 reads TGTGCCAGCAGCTCCGGACAGGAAATTTCACCCCTCCACTTT. Amino acids: CASSSGQEISPLHF.

This clonotype was counted ten times or more. The CDR3 here is CASSVRTGAYNEQFF. CDR3 in DNA: TGTGCCAGCAGCGTACGGACTGGAGCCTACAATGAGCAGTTCTTC. The V call is TRBV9, the J call TRBJ2-1; D possibly corresponds to TRBD2 (5 bases). Per germline, CDR1 SGDLS and CDR2 YYNGEE. The CDR3 runs 15 residues. Trimming took 1 base from V and 2 from J, leaving 10 bases between them. The full variable domain, in which reference TRBV9 and TRBJ2-1 provide the parts outside the CDR3, is DSGVTQTPKHLITATGQRVTLRCSPRSGDLSVYWYQQSLDQGLQFLIQYYNGEERAKGNILERFSAQQFPDLHSELNLSSLELGDSALYFCASSVRTGAYNEQFFGPGTRLTVL.

The chain links TRBV2 to TRBJ1-5; a weak D match, TRBD1 (5 bases). V lost 6 bases to trimming and J lost 6 bases, with 12 bases between them. The length of the CDR3 is 13 residues. Looked up from germline, CDR1 is SNHLY and CDR2 is FYNNEI. Here the CDR3 reads CASRGLGGQPQHF. The CDR3 region has the DNA TGTGCCAGCAGGGGGCTTGGGGGTCAGCCCCAGCATTTT.

Many counts were recorded for this clonotype. The V call is TRBV4-1, the J call TRBJ1-4; D remains unclear. V lost 1 base and J lost 5, with 2 bases in between. CDR3 size: 12 residues. The germline V gene has CDR1 MGHRA and CDR2 YSYEKL. The CDR3 sequence is CASSQVNEKLFF. In DNA, the CDR3 is TGCGCCAGCAGCCAAGTGAATGAAAAACTGTTTTTT.

This clonotype showed up many times. The rearrangement joins TRBV7-2 to TRBJ2-7, with TRBD2 identical over 8 bases. The junction had 5 bases not matched to a gene; V was cut back by 4 bases and J by 3 bases. Germline CDR1 and CDR2: SGHTA and FQGNSA. The CDR3 runs 14 residues. The CDR3 DNA sequence: TGTGCCAGCAGCTCGGGGGGGGGCCTCTACGAGCAGTACTTC. This sequence encodes CASSSGGGLYEQYF.

This clonotype was seen ten or more times. V usage is TRBV15 and J usage is TRBJ2-1; TRBD2 agrees at 8 bases. Germline trimming cut 3 bases from V and 7 bases from J; bases unmatched to any gene: 14. The CDR3 has 17 amino acids. Germline CDR1 reads LNHNV; CDR2 reads YYDKDF (reference sequence). CDR3: CATSSFSGGRELNEQFF. CDR3 bases: TGTGCCACCAGCAGTTTCTCGGGGGGGCGAGAATTGAATGAGCAGTTCTTC. The full variable domain, rest sourced from reference TRBV15 and TRBJ2-1, is DAMVIQNPRYQVTQFGKPVTLSCSQTLNHNVMYWYQQKSSQAPKLLFHYYDKDFNNEADTPDNFQSRRPNTSFCFLDIRSPGLGDTAMYLCATSSFSGGRELNEQFFGPGTRLTVL.

This clonotype showed up many times. The V call is TRBV6-5, the J call TRBJ2-6; D is uncertain. The CDR3 has 14 residues. V lost 3 bases, J lost 3 bases, and 6 bases lay in between. Per the germline V gene, CDR1 is MNHEY and CDR2 is SVGAGI. The CDR3 here is CASSYFGGANVLTF. CDR3 coding DNA: TGTGCCAGCAGTTATTTCGGTGGGGCCAACGTCCTGACTTTC.

This clonotype was detected ten times or more. This chain links TRBV6-5 with TRBJ2-5, with a tentative D call TRBD2 (5 bases). The CDR3 loop spans 15 amino acids. V lost 5 bases and J lost 1, with 14 bases in between. Germline V gene data show CDR1 as MNHEY and CDR2 as SVGAGI. This CDR3 is CASSTLSGTQETQYF. CDR3 nucleotide sequence: TGTGCCAGCAGTACTCTAAGCGGAACCCAAGAGACCCAGTACTTC.

Ten or more counts support this clonotype. The chain joins TRBV5-1 to TRBJ1-1, with D unclear. This CDR3 spans 14 amino acids. Germline CDR1 SGHRS, CDR2 YFSETQ. V was cut by 2 bases and J by 3 bases, with 11 bases left in between. The CDR3 here is CASSLQPDYTEAFF. CDR3 coding DNA: TGCGCCAGCAGCTTACAGCCTGATTACACTGAAGCTTTCTTT.

This clonotype was detected ten times or more. V and J are TRBV4-1 and TRBJ1-1; D is unclear. The germline V gene has CDR1 MGHRA and CDR2 YSYEKL. This CDR3 is built from 13 residues. The germline V and J ends were trimmed by 4 bases and 2 bases, with 8 bases remaining between them. The CDR3 sequence: CASSRIGNTEAFF. The CDR3, as DNA: TGCGCCAGCAGCCGAATCGGAAACACTGAAGCTTTCTTT.

This clonotype was seen ten or more times. The CDR3 bases are TGCAGTGCGCAGCAGGGGGCGGTGGACAATCAGCCCCAGCATTTT. Residues: CSAQQGAVDNQPQHF. This sequence joins TRBV20-1 and TRBJ1-5; the match to TRBD1 covers 8 bases. CDR1 is DFQATT, CDR2 SNEGSKA, per germline (reference sequence). V lost 6 bases, J lost 3 bases, and 10 bases stayed unmatched. The CDR3 is 15 amino acids.

Many counts were recorded for this clonotype. V usage is TRBV28 and J usage is TRBJ2-1; unclear D gene. The CDR3 sequence is 13 residues long. The germline V and J ends were trimmed by 6 bases and 0 bases, with 6 bases remaining between them. Germline CDR1 and CDR2: MDHEN and SYDVKM. Here the CDR3 DNA reads TGTGCCAGCAGGCCTCCCTCCTACAATGAGCAGTTCTTC. Residues: CASRPPSYNEQFF. The variable domain in full, completed from reference TRBV28 and TRBJ2-1, reads DVKVTQSSRYLVKRTGEKVFLECVQDMDHENMFWYRQDPGLGLRLIYFSYDVKMKEKGDIPEGYSVSREKKERFSLILESASTNQTSMYLCASRPPSYNEQFFGPGTRLTVL.

This clonotype was recorded many times. The rearrangement joins TRBV9 to TRBJ1-6; no reliable D call. Looked up from germline, CDR1 is SGDLS and CDR2 is YYNGEE. The V end lost 0 bases, the J end lost 7 bases, and 11 bases lay between the germline ends. CDR3 size: 15 residues. CDR3 DNA sequence: TGTGCCAGCAGCGTAGTGGACGGGCCCAATTCACCCCTCCACTTT. Its protein is CASSVVDGPNSPLHF.

This clonotype appeared many times. The J gene is TRBJ2-3, the V gene TRBV29-1, with D possibly matching TRBD1 (5 bases). The V and J ends lost 6 bases and 5 bases respectively, with 12 bases between them. The germline gives CDR1 SQVTM, CDR2 ANQGSEA. The CDR3 covers 12 residues. CDR3 nucleotide sequence: TGCAGCGTGCCCCAAGGGGTAGATACGCAGTATTTT. Translation gives CSVPQGVDTQYF.

This clonotype was seen repeatedly, ten times or more. This chain uses TRBV5-1 with TRBJ1-2, with 9 bases fitting TRBD1. V trimming: 4 bases; J trimming: 8 bases; junction bases outside the gene matches: 9. The V gene's germline CDR1 is SGHRS and CDR2 YFSETQ. The CDR3 has 14 residues. CDR3 nucleotide sequence: TGCGCCAGCAGCGTAACCGGGACAGGGCAAGGCTACACCTTC. Its protein product is CASSVTGTGQGYTF. The full variable domain, completed using reference TRBV5-1 and TRBJ1-2, is KAGVTQTPRYLIKTRGQQVTLSCSPISGHRSVSWYQQTPGQGLQFLFEYFSETQRNKGNFPGRFSGRQFSNSRSEMNVSTLELGDSALYLCASSVTGTGQGYTFGSGTRLTVV.

CDR3 nucleotide sequence: TGTGCCAGCAGCCAGCCGGGTACGGGCTACACCTTC. As protein: CASSQPGTGYTF. The chain recombines TRBV13 with TRBJ1-2, with D unresolved. This CDR3 has 12 amino acids. Trimming left V 5 bases short and J 8 bases short, with 12 bases between. CDR1 PRHDT and CDR2 FYEKMQ come from the germline V gene (reference sequence).

The sample holds many counts of this clonotype. The rearrangement links TRBV25-1 to TRBJ2-1; D may be TRBD2 (5 bases). With 4 bases removed from V and 2 bases from J, the gap between germline ends came to 12 bases. The CDR3 loop spans 15 amino acids. Germline V CDR1 and CDR2: MGHDK, SYGVNS. Here the CDR3 reads CASSVVALTYNEQFF. The CDR3 region has the DNA TGTGCCAGCAGTGTTGTAGCGCTTACCTACAATGAGCAGTTCTTC. Complete variable domain (other parts from reference TRBV25-1 and TRBJ2-1): EADIYQTPRYLVIGTGKKITLECSQTMGHDKMYWYQQDPGMELHLIHYSYGVNSTEKGDLSSESTVSRIRTEHFPLTLESARPSHTSQYLCASSVVALTYNEQFFGPGTRLTVL.

This clonotype occurred many times. The chain has TRBV5-1 and TRBJ2-6, with D perhaps TRBD1 (5 bases). The V end lost 0 bases, the J end lost 4 bases, and 8 bases lay between the germline ends. Germline V lookup: CDR1 SGHRS, CDR2 YFSETQ. The CDR3 is 15 residues long. The CDR3 DNA follows: TGCGCCAGCAGCTTGGAAGGGGTCGGGGCCAACGTCCTGACTTTC. Residues: CASSLEGVGANVLTF.

There are many counts of this clonotype. This sequence joins TRBV29-1 and TRBJ2-1; tentative D call: TRBD2 (6 bases). V was trimmed by 4 bases and J by 8 bases, leaving 18 bases between them. CDR1 and CDR2 (germline): SQVTM, ANQGSEA. The CDR3 is made up of 14 amino acids. The CDR3 here is CSVGFGQGGDEQFF. The CDR3 DNA follows: TGCAGCGTTGGTTTCGGGCAGGGCGGGGATGAGCAGTTCTTC.

This clonotype was recorded at least ten times. The CDR3 reads CASSLGDSSYEQYV. The CDR3 region has the DNA TGCGCCAGCAGCTTGGGGGACAGCTCCTACGAGCAGTACGTC. The chain carries TRBV5-1 and TRBJ2-7, with TRBD1 matching 7 bases. Germline V gives CDR1 SGHRS, CDR2 YFSETQ. Unmatched junction bases numbered 0, after V lost 0 bases and J lost 0 bases. The CDR3 is 14 amino acids.

This clonotype was observed at least ten times. The chain employs TRBV6-2 or TRBV6-3 and TRBJ2-1; D possibly matches TRBD1 or TRBD2 (5 bases each). Trimming removed 6 bases from V and 8 bases from J, with 14 bases in between. The CDR3 is made up of 13 amino acids. Germline CDR1 is MNHEY and CDR2 is SVGEGT. The CDR3: CASRAGTTDEQFF. The CDR3 coding sequence is TGTGCCAGCAGGGCCGGGACCACCGATGAGCAGTTCTTC.